This T cell receptor (beta chain) was sequenced during a study of blood T cell repertoires in COVID-19. Trimming took off 3 bases at V and 0 bases at J, with 11 bases between the two ends. CDR3 size: 15 residues. CDR1 is LNHDA, CDR2 SQIVND, per germline (reference sequence). Profiling relied on immunoSEQ multiplex PCR, and the TCRdb table lists in-frame clones only, not all of them. The repertoire holds under 60,000 clones, with 75% to 90% as singletons. Followed longitudinally, the Seattle patients had been enrolled during active infection. The source is a man aged 25-45 years with COVID-19, enrolled during active disease. Sequencing was done on a sample of peripheral blood. The chain couples TRBV19 to TRBJ1-2; D gene uncertain. CDR3 in amino acids: CASSIRGRTNYGYTF. CDR3 bases: TGTGCCAGTAGTATCCGAGGCCGGACTAACTATGGCTACACCTTC.